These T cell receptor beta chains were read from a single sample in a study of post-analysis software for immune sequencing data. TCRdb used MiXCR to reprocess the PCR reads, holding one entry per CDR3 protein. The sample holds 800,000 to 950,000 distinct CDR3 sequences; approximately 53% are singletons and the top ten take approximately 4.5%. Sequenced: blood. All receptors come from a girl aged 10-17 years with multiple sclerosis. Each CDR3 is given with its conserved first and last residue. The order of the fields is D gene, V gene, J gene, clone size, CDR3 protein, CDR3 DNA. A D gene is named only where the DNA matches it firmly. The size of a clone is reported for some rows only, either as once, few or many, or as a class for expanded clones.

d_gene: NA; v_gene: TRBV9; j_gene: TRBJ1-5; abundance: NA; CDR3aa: CASSVSPNQPQHF; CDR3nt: TGTGCCAGTAGCGTAAGTCCCAATCAGCCCCAGCATTTT
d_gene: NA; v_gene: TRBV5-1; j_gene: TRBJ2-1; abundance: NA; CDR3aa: CASSGDSLNEQFF; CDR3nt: TGCGCCAGCAGCGGGGATAGCCTCAATGAGCAGTTCTTC
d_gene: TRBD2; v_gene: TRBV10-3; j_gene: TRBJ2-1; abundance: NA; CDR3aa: CAIMERDINEQFF; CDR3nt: TGTGCCATCATGGAGCGGGATATTAATGAGCAGTTCTTC
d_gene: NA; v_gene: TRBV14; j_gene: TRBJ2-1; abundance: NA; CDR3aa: CASSHSGYLAEEFF; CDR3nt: TGTGCCAGCAGCCATTCGGGCTACTTAGCGGAGGAGTTCTTC
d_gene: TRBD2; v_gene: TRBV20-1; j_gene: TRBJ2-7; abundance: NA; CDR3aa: CSARVPSGVYEQYF; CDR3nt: TGCAGTGCTAGAGTTCCTAGCGGGGTCTACGAGCAGTACTTC
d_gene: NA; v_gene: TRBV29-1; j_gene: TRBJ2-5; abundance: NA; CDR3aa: CSVDSGRGGFQETQYF; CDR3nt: TGCAGCGTTGATTCCGGAAGGGGGGGTTTTCAAGAGACCCAGTACTTC
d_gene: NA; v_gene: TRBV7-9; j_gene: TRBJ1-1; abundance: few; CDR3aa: CASSLGQAPEAFF; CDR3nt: TGTGCCAGCAGCTTAGGGCAGGCCCCAGAAGCTTTCTTT
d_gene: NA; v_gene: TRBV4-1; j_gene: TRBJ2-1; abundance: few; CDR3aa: CASSQGGTYEQFF; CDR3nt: TGCGCCAGCAGCCAAGGGGGAACGTATGAGCAGTTCTTC
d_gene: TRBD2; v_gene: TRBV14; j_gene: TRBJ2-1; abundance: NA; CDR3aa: CASSPLRGGSSYNEQFF; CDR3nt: TGTGCCAGCAGCCCTTTACGGGGCGGGAGCTCCTACAATGAGCAGTTCTTC
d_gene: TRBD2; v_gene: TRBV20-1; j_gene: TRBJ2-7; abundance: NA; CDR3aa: CSARVPGTTLRAEQYF; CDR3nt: TGCAGTGCTAGAGTCCCCGGGACTACCCTTCGAGCCGAGCAGTACTTC
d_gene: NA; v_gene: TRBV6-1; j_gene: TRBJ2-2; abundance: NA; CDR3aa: CASSAINTGELFF; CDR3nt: TGTGCCAGCAGCGCTATCAACACCGGGGAGCTGTTTTTT
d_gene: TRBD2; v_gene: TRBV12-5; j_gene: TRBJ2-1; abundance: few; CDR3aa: CASGLVGGGQFF; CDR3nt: TGTGCTAGTGGTTTGGTGGGCGGGGGGCAGTTCTTC
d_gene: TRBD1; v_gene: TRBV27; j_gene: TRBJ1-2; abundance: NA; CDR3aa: CASTDGQGRGYTF; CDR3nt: TGTGCCAGCACCGACGGACAGGGTCGTGGCTACACCTTC
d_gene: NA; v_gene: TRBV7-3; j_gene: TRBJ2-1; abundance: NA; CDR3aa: CASSLMTSSYNEQFF; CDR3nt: TGTGCCAGCAGCTTAATGACGAGCTCCTACAATGAGCAGTTCTTC
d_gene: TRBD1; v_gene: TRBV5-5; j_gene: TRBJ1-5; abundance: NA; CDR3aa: CASSLVAGTANQPQHF; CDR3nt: TGTGCCAGCAGCTTGGTTGCGGGGACAGCTAATCAGCCCCAGCATTTT
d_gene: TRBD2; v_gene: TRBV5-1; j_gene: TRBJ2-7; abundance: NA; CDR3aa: CASSLAISGGLYEQYF; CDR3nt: TGCGCCAGCAGCTTGGCCATTAGCGGGGGCCTATACGAGCAGTACTTC
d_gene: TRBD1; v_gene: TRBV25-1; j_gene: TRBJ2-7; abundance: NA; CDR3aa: CASSEWSQGAYEQYF; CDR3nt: TGTGCCAGCAGTGAATGGTCCCAGGGGGCTTACGAGCAGTACTTC
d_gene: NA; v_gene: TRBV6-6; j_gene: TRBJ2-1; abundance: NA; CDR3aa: CASSYWGKDNEQFF; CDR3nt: TGTGCCAGCAGTTACTGGGGGAAGGACAATGAGCAGTTCTTC
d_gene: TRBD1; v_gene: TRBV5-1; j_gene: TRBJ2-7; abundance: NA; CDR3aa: CASSLALAGGRDEQYF; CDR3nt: TGCGCCAGCAGCTTGGCCCTGGCAGGGGGCAGGGACGAGCAGTACTTC
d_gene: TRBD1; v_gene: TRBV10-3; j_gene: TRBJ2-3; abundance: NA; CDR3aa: CAISESISMDRSTDTQYF; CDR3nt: TGTGCCATCAGTGAGTCGATCTCGATGGACAGGAGCACAGATACGCAGTATTTT
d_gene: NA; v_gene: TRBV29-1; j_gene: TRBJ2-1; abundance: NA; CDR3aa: CSANRADEQFF; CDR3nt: TGCAGCGCAAACAGAGCGGATGAGCAGTTCTTC
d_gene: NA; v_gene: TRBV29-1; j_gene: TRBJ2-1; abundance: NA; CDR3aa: CSVEETSVGEQFF; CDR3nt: TGCAGCGTTGAAGAAACGAGTGTGGGTGAGCAGTTCTTC
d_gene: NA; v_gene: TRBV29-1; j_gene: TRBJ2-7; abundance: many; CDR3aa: CSVLIGGSYEQYF; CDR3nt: TGCAGCGTCCTCATAGGGGGTTCCTACGAGCAGTACTTC
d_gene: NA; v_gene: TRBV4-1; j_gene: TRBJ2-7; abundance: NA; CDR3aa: CASSQDPDYGQYF; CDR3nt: TGCGCCAGCAGCCAAGATCCAGACTACGGGCAGTACTTC
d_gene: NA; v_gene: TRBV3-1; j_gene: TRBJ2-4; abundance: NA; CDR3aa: CASSQGGGDIQYF; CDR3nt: TGTGCCAGCAGCCAAGGAGGGGGGGACATTCAGTACTTC
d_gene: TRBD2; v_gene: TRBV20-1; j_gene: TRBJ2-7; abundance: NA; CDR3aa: CSARSQRGTTYEQYF; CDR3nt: TGCAGTGCTAGAAGCCAGCGGGGAACCACCTACGAGCAGTACTTC
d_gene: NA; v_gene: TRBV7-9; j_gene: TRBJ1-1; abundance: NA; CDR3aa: CASSLELAGVTEAFF; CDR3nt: TGTGCCAGCAGCTTAGAGTTGGCAGGGGTAACTGAAGCTTTCTTT
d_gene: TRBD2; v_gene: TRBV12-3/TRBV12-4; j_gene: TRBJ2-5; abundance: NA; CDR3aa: CASSLGLAGVRQDAQYF; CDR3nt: TGTGCCAGCAGTTTAGGGCTAGCGGGAGTGCGGCAAGATGCCCAGTACTTC
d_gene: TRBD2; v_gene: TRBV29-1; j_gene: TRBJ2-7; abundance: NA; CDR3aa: CSVEDGLAGYEQYF; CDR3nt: TGCAGCGTTGAAGACGGGCTAGCGGGATACGAGCAGTACTTC
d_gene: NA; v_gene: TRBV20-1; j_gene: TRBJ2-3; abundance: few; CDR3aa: CSARSGGGPSTDTQYF; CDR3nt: TGCAGTGCTAGGTCGGGCGGGGGCCCCTCCACAGATACGCAGTATTTT
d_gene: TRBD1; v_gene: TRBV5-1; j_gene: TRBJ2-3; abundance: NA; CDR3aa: CASSPGTGQASDTQYF; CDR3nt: TGCGCCAGCAGCCCCGGGACAGGCCAAGCGTCAGATACGCAGTATTTT
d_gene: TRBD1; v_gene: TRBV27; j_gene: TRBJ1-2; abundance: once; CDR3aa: CASRQGTGGAGAYGYTF; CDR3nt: TGTGCCAGTCGGCAGGGGACAGGGGGCGCGGGAGCCTATGGCTACACCTTC
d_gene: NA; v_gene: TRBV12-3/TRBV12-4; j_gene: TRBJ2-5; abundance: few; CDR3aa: CASRPLLVQETQYF; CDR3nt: TGTGCCAGCAGACCCCTGCTAGTCCAAGAGACCCAGTACTTC
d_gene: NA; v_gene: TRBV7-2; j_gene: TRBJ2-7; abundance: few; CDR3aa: CASSLDLGGTHSYEQYF; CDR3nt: TGTGCCAGCAGCTTAGATTTAGGCGGGACTCACTCCTACGAGCAGTACTTC
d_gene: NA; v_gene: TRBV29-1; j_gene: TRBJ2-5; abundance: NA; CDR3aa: CSVPRRDGYQETQYF; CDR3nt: TGCAGCGTTCCTAGGCGGGATGGATATCAAGAGACCCAGTACTTC
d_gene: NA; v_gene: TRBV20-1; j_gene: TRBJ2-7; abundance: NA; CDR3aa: CSAGDRDGNPHEQYF; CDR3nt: TGCAGTGCAGGGGATCGGGACGGTAACCCTCACGAGCAGTACTTC
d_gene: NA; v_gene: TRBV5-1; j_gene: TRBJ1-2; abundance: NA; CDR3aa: CASSFGVPDGYTF; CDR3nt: TGCGCCAGCAGCTTCGGGGTCCCGGATGGCTACACCTTC
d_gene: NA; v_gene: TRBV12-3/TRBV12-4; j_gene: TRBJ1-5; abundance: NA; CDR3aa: CASRPEGQPQHF; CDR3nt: TGTGCCAGCAGACCAGAAGGCCAGCCCCAGCATTTT
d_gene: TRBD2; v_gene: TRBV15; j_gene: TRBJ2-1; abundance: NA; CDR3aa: CATSRPGRTSGRWNEQFF; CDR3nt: TGTGCCACCAGCAGACCCGGCCGGACTAGCGGGAGGTGGAATGAGCAGTTCTTC
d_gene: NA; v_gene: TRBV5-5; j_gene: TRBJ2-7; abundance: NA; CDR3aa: CASSIGTPGEQYF; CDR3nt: TGTGCCAGCAGCATTGGGACCCCAGGCGAGCAGTACTTC
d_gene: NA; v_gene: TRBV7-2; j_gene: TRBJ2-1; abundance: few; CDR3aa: CASSLGISSNNEQFF; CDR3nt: TGTGCCAGCAGCTTAGGAATCTCAAGCAACAATGAGCAGTTCTTC
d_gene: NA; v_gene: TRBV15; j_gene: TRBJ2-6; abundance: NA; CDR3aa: CATSSRDPSGANVLTF; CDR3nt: TGTGCCACCAGCAGCAGGGACCCCTCTGGGGCCAACGTCCTGACTTTC
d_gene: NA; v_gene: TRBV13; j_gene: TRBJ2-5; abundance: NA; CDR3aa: CASSLGGPKTKQYF; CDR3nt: TGTGCCAGCAGCTTAGGAGGGCCTAAGACCAAGCAGTACTTC
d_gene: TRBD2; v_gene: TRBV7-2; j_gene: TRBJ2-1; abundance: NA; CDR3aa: CASSLASGGGSCNEQFF; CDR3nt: TGTGCCAGCAGCTTAGCGTCTGGCGGGGGGTCCTGCAATGAGCAGTTCTTC
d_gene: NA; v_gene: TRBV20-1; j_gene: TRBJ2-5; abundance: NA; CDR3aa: CSASTLGPETQYF; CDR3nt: TGCAGTGCTAGTACGCTAGGTCCGGAGACCCAGTACTTC
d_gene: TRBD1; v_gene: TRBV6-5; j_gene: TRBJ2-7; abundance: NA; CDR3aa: CASSCWGTGATYEQYF; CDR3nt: TGTGCCAGCAGTTGCTGGGGGACAGGGGCCACCTACGAGCAGTACTTC